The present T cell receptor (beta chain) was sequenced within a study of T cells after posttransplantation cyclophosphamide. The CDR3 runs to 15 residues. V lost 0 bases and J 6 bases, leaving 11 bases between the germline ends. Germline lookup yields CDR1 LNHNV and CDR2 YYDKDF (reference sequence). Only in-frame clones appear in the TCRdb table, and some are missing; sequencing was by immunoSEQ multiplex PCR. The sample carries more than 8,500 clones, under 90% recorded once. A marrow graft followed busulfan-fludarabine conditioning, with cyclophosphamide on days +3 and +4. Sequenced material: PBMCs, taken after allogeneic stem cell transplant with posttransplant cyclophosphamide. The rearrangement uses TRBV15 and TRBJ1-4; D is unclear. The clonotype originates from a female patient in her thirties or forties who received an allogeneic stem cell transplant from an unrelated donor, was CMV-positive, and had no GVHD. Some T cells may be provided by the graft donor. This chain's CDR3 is CATSRDHGRHEKLFF. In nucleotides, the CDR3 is TGTGCCACCAGCAGAGATCATGGGCGTCATGAAAAACTGTTTTTT.